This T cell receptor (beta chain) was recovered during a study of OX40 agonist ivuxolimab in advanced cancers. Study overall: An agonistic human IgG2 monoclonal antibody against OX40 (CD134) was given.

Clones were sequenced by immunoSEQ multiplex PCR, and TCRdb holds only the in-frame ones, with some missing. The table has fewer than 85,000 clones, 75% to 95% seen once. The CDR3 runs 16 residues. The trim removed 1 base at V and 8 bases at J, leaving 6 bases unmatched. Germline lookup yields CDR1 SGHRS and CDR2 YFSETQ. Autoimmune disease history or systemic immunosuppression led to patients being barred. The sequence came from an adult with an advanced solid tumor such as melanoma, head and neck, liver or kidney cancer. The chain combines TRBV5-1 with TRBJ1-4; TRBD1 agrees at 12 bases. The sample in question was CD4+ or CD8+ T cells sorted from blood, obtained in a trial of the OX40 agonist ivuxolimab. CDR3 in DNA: TGCGCCAGCAGCTTGTTACCGGGACAGGGGGCCGAAAAACTGTTTTTT. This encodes CASSLLPGQGAEKLFF.